This T cell receptor beta chain stems from a study of T-cell reconstitution after alpha-beta-depleted transplantation in children. General study results and limits: The high TCRbeta diversity at day 60 in some patients came from surviving recipient T cells and thymic progenitors. Expanded clones from the graft, numbering several hundred, reportedly supplied alpha-beta T cells about two months after transplant. The main origin of T-cell counts and diversity one year after transplant was newly produced T cells.

This clonotype has more than one count but fewer than ten. The antigen remains unidentified. V dropped 4 bases and J dropped 3 bases, with 10 bases sitting between them. The CDR3 has 14 residues. Germline CDR1 reads LNHNV; CDR2 reads YYDKDF (reference sequence). Unique molecular identifiers were used in preparing the TCRbeta library. MiXCR was run by TCRdb on the PCR reads, yielding one entry per CDR3 protein. The data hold 77,000 or so distinct CDR3 sequences, with over 15% observed a single time. V is TRBV15 and J is TRBJ1-3, with a tentative D call TRBD1 (6 bases). This receptor was obtained from a male patient between 2 and 10 years old who had a stem cell transplant for acute lymphoblastic leukemia, so the T cells may come from the graft donor. The source was PBMCs, mostly from graft donor cells, collected 360 days after TCRalphabeta/CD19-depleted stem cell transplant. The CDR3 is CATSIHRVGNTIYF. CDR3 DNA: TGTGCCACCAGCATCCACAGGGTTGGAAACACCATATATTTT.